The source of this T cell receptor beta chain is a study of T cell responses to AZD1222 COVID-19 vaccine. Generated by immunoSEQ multiplex PCR, the TCRdb table keeps only in-frame clones and is missing some. The sample lists about 260,000 clones, 93% occurring once. Germline V CDR1 and CDR2: MGHDK, SYGVNS. Trimming at V came to 6 bases and at J to 3 bases, leaving 10 bases not matched to a gene. CDR3 size: 16 residues. The rearrangement links TRBV25-1 to TRBJ1-4; TRBD1 matches at 7 bases. The clonotype was recovered from an adult in good health. Sequenced material: peripheral blood, taken on day 0 of AZD1222 vaccination. The CDR3 region is CASRGGGGFSNEKLFF. For the CDR3, the DNA is TGTGCCAGCAGGGGCGGAGGGGGCTTCTCTAATGAAAAACTGTTTTTT.